The 27 T cell receptor beta chains below were found in one sample sequenced in a study of blood T cell repertoires in COVID-19. Assay: immunoSEQ multiplex PCR; the TCRdb copy retains only in-frame clones and omits some. The sample gives about 34,000 clones, 60% to 80% of which show up once; roughly a third is in the top ten. The sequenced sample consisted of peripheral blood. The receptors stem from an elderly man with acute or convalescent COVID-19.

The rearrangement links TRBV6-5 to TRBJ1-2, with TRBD1 as a possible D gene (6 bases). CDR1 MNHEY and CDR2 SVGAGI come from the germline V gene. The CDR3 length is 14 residues. Trimming removed 1 base from V and 2 bases from J, with 8 bases in between. CDR3 protein: CASSYYTGNYGYTF. Here the CDR3 DNA reads TGTGCCAGCAGTTACTATACAGGGAACTATGGCTACACCTTC.

The V and J genes are TRBV9 and TRBJ1-2; D gene unclear. Between the trimmed V and J ends, which lost 0 bases and 1 base, there was a span of 13 bases. CDR1 and CDR2 (germline): SGDLS, YYNGEE. The CDR3 spans 16 residues. Here the CDR3 reads CASSVALVPDNYGYTF. The CDR3 nucleotides read TGTGCCAGCAGCGTAGCATTAGTTCCCGATAACTATGGCTACACCTTC.

In nucleotides, the CDR3 is TGTGCCACCAGCAGAGATCTGGGAGGTGAAAAACTGTTTTTT. It is translated as CATSRDLGGEKLFF. The rearrangement joins TRBV15 to TRBJ1-4, with unresolved D. The CDR3 is 14 residues long. The ends were cut back, 0 bases at V and 7 bases at J, with 9 bases in the middle. Germline V gene data show CDR1 as LNHNV and CDR2 as YYDKDF (reference sequence).

The chain joins TRBV18 to TRBJ1-4, with D unresolved. V shed 2 bases and J shed 4 bases, with 11 bases lying between them. This CDR3 spans 15 amino acids. Looked up from germline, CDR1 is KGHSH and CDR2 is LQKENI. Here the CDR3 reads CASSPEQTYNEKLFF. The CDR3 DNA sequence: TGTGCCAGCTCACCAGAACAGACCTATAATGAAAAACTGTTTTTT.

The V call is TRBV30, the J call TRBJ1-2, with TRBD1 identical over 10 bases. Germline-derived CDR1 and CDR2 are GTSNPN and SVGIG (reference sequence). The ends lost 8 bases at V and 0 bases at J; junction bases unmatched: 9. The CDR3 consists of 15 residues. CDR3 coding DNA: TGTGCCCTATGGGACAGGGGAAATACTAACTATGGCTACACCTTC. It is translated as CALWDRGNTNYGYTF. Supplemented by reference TRBV30 and TRBJ1-2, the full variable domain reads SQTIHQWPATLVQPVGSPLSLECTVEGTSNPNLYWYRQAAGRGLQLLFYSVGIGQISSEVPQNLSASRPQDRQFILSSKKLLLSDSGFYLCALWDRGNTNYGYTFGSGTRLTVV.

Only a few counts were recorded for this clone. In DNA form, the CDR3 reads TGTGCCAGCAGTCCCCGACAGGTCACCGGGGAGCTGTTTTTT. Translation gives CASSPRQVTGELFF. The chain combines TRBV27 with TRBJ2-2, with a tentative D call TRBD1 (6 bases). This CDR3 is built from 14 residues. Trimming took 5 bases from V and 4 from J, leaving 11 bases between them. Looked up from germline, CDR1 is MNHEY and CDR2 is SMNVEV (reference sequence).

V usage is TRBV15 and J usage is TRBJ1-1; weak D call: TRBD1 (5 bases). V was shortened by 0 bases and J by 1 base, with 9 bases between the two germline ends. CDR1 and CDR2 (germline): LNHNV, YYDKDF (reference sequence). This CDR3 comprises 15 residues. The CDR3, as DNA: TGTGCCACCAGCAGAGAATCGGGGGAGAACACTGAAGCTTTCTTT. Translating it yields CATSRESGENTEAFF.

Only a few counts were recorded for this clone. The CDR3 region is CASSPRVGTEAFF. CDR3 DNA: TGTGCCAGCAGCCCGAGGGTGGGCACTGAAGCTTTCTTT. The chain links TRBV12-3 or TRBV12-4 to TRBJ1-1, with D unclear. There are 13 residues in the CDR3. The V end lost 6 bases, the J end lost 4 bases, and 12 bases lay between the germline ends.

The chain uses TRBV27 and TRBJ2-3; TRBD2 is a possible D gene (7 bases). Germline values: CDR1 MNHEY, CDR2 SMNVEV (reference sequence). V was trimmed by 1 base and J by 2 bases, leaving 22 bases between them. This CDR3 comprises 19 residues. CDR3 coding DNA: TGTGCCAGCAGTTTATATCTTCTAAACCGAGGGGGGGTCACAGATACGCAGTATTTT. As protein: CASSLYLLNRGGVTDTQYF.

V gene TRBV19 combines with J gene TRBJ1-2; 7 nucleotides line up with TRBD1. This CDR3 spans 14 amino acids. V dropped 6 bases and J dropped 4; count of bases not matched to a gene: 8. The germline gives CDR1 LNHDA, CDR2 SQIVND (reference sequence). CDR3 coding DNA: TGTGCCAGTAGGGAAAGGGGACAGACCTATGGCTACACCTTC. Translating gives CASRERGQTYGYTF.

Only a few counts were recorded for this clone. The rearrangement uses TRBV5-4 and TRBJ2-7, with 11 positions matching TRBD1. The germline V gene encodes CDR1 SGHNT and CDR2 YYREEE (reference sequence). This CDR3 is 14 amino acids long. V trimming: 4 bases; J trimming: 6 bases; junction bases outside the gene matches: 6. This CDR3 is CASSLGQGAIEQYF. The CDR3 DNA reads TGTGCCAGCAGCCTCGGACAGGGGGCCATCGAGCAGTACTTC.

The chain carries TRBV28 and TRBJ2-5, with 8 bases lining up with TRBD1. The CDR3 consists of 14 residues. V gave up 5 bases and J gave up 3 bases; unmatched junction bases: 5. In germline, CDR1 is MDHEN, CDR2 SYDVKM. CDR3 amino acids: CASSPQTGEETQYF. The CDR3 nucleotides read TGTGCCAGCAGTCCTCAGACAGGGGAAGAGACCCAGTACTTC. Full variable domain (rest looked up from reference TRBV28 and TRBJ2-5): DVKVTQSSRYLVKRTGEKVFLECVQDMDHENMFWYRQDPGLGLRLIYFSYDVKMKEKGDIPEGYSVSREKKERFSLILESASTNQTSMYLCASSPQTGEETQYFGPGTRLLVL.

V is TRBV7-3 and J is TRBJ2-3, with D possibly being TRBD1 (5 bases). This CDR3 has 15 amino acids. CDR1 is SGHTA and CDR2 is FQGTGA in the germline V gene. V lost 6 bases to trimming and J lost 0 bases, with 13 bases between them. CDR3 DNA sequence: TGTGCCAGCAGATCAACAGGCACTAGCACAGATACGCAGTATTTT. Translation gives CASRSTGTSTDTQYF.

The CDR3 region has the DNA TGTGCCAGCAGCTTAGCTCTAGATGGTGAGCAGTTCTTC. This translates into CASSLALDGEQFF. The chain joins TRBV11-2 to TRBJ2-1, with D unclear. The CDR3 runs 13 residues. V was trimmed by 1 base and J by 9 bases, leaving 10 bases between them. Germline V gene sequence: CDR1 SGHAT, CDR2 FQNNGV.

V is TRBV5-1 and J is TRBJ2-2, with 7 bases that match TRBD1. This CDR3 region has 15 residues. Germline V gives CDR1 SGHRS, CDR2 YFSETQ. V trimming: 0 bases; J trimming: 6 bases; junction bases outside the gene matches: 5. The CDR3 DNA is TGCGCCAGCAGCTTGGAAGACAGGGCGTCCGGGGAGCTGTTTTTT. It specifies CASSLEDRASGELFF.

In this sample, this clone turned up a few times. This chain connects TRBV30 to TRBJ2-5; 9 bases map to TRBD1. CDR3 length: 12 residues. Germline CDR1 is GTSNPN and CDR2 is SVGIG (reference sequence). J lost 5 bases, V lost 4 bases, and 2 bases had no gene match. CDR3 sequence reads: CAWKTGGETQYF. DNA of the CDR3: TGTGCCTGGAAGACAGGGGGGGAGACCCAGTACTTC.

This clone was detected only a few times. The rearrangement joins TRBV7-9 to TRBJ1-2; D is unclear. With 2 bases removed from V and 5 bases from J, the gap between germline ends came to 18 bases. The CDR3 is 16 amino acids. The germline V gene has CDR1 SEHNR and CDR2 FQNEAQ (reference sequence). DNA for the CDR3: TGTGCCAGCAGCTTATGGGGATCACCCGGGGTTTATGGCTACACCTTC. Amino acid sequence: CASSLWGSPGVYGYTF.

In nucleotides, the CDR3 is TGTGCCAGCAGGTATCAAAGCGGCGGGAACACTGAAGCTTTCTTT. Translation gives CASRYQSGGNTEAFF. The chain employs TRBV5-8 and TRBJ1-1, with D unresolved. The germline V gene has CDR1 SGHTS and CDR2 YDEGEE. Between the trimmed V and J ends, which lost 5 bases and 1 base, there was a span of 15 bases. The CDR3 spans 15 residues.

The chain employs TRBV6-2 or TRBV6-3 and TRBJ2-5; perhaps TRBD2 as D (6 bases). The CDR3 contains 15 residues. V lost 5 bases and J lost 1, with 14 bases in between. Germline CDR1 MNHEY, CDR2 SVGEGT. The CDR3 nucleotides read TGTGCCAGCAGTGCGGGGCCCATACGCCAAGAGACCCAGTACTTC. Translated: CASSAGPIRQETQYF.

The chain carries TRBV18 and TRBJ2-3; 7 bases agree with TRBD2. The CDR3 sequence is 16 residues long. In germline, CDR1 is KGHSH, CDR2 LQKENI. Trimming cost V 1 base and J 0 bases; bases outside gene matches: 4. CDR3 protein: CASSPLELASTDTQYF. The DNA for the CDR3 is TGTGCCAGCTCACCACTAGAACTAGCGAGCACAGATACGCAGTATTTT.

The V and J genes are TRBV11-2 and TRBJ2-2; D gene uncertain. Trimming took off 1 base at V and 1 base at J, with 7 bases between the two ends. Germline CDR1 SGHAT, CDR2 FQNNGV. This CDR3 contains 15 residues. For the CDR3, the DNA is TGTGCCAGCAGCTTAGCTGCTAGGAACACCGGGGAGCTGTTTTTT. Protein product: CASSLAARNTGELFF.

This clone occurred many times. The chain recombines TRBV11-2 with TRBJ1-1; the D gene is possibly TRBD1 (5 bases). This CDR3 spans 14 amino acids. Germline CDR1 reads SGHAT; CDR2 reads FQNNGV. V was pared by 0 bases and J by 4 bases, with 9 bases between. CDR3 region: CASSLEGVGTEAFF. The CDR3 coding sequence is TGTGCCAGCAGCTTAGAAGGGGTGGGCACTGAAGCTTTCTTT.

The rearrangement links TRBV11-2 to TRBJ1-1; D remains ambiguous. The V and J ends lost 4 bases and 5 bases respectively, with 14 bases between them. The CDR3 loop spans 14 amino acids. CDR1 and CDR2 (germline): SGHAT, FQNNGV. This chain's CDR3 is CASSSQASGTEAFF. DNA for the CDR3: TGTGCCAGCAGCTCGCAGGCCTCGGGGACTGAAGCTTTCTTT.

The CDR3 DNA follows: TGTGCCAGCAGCCCGGGGGGGCACTCTGGAAACACCATATATTTT. This encodes CASSPGGHSGNTIYF. V gene TRBV5-4 combines with J gene TRBJ1-3, with D perhaps matching TRBD1 (6 bases). Germline V gene sequence: CDR1 SGHNT, CDR2 YYREEE (reference sequence). Trimming pared 4 bases from V and 0 bases from J, leaving 11 bases between. The CDR3 is 15 residues long.

This clone was seen a single time. This sample includes further DNA sequences coding for the same CDR3. The rearrangement joins TRBV7-2 to TRBJ1-2; tentatively, D is TRBD1 (5 bases). The CDR3 extends over 13 amino acids. The V and J ends lost 0 bases and 3 bases respectively, with 5 bases between them. CDR1 SGHTA and CDR2 FQGNSA come from the germline V gene. The CDR3 bases are TGTGCCAGCAGCTTAGCAGGGGACTATGGCTACACCTTC. It codes for CASSLAGDYGYTF.

CDR3 sequence: CASSSHRALSGNTIYF. The CDR3 nucleotides are TGTGCCAGCAGCTCCCACAGGGCCCTCTCTGGAAACACCATATATTTT. The chain combines TRBV7-2 with TRBJ1-3; tentative D call: TRBD1 (6 bases). This CDR3 spans 16 amino acids. V was trimmed by 4 bases and J by 0 bases, leaving 13 bases between them. Germline CDR1 reads SGHTA; CDR2 reads FQGNSA.

V gene TRBV5-6 combines with J gene TRBJ1-4; the match to TRBD1 covers 7 bases. This CDR3 has 15 amino acids. CDR1 and CDR2 (germline): SGHDT, YYEEEE. The V segment lost 0 bases and the J segment 4 bases; nucleotides outside the gene matches: 3. CDR3 bases: TGTGCCAGCAGCTTGGCGTCAGGGGGTAATGAAAAACTGTTTTTT. It translates to CASSLASGGNEKLFF.